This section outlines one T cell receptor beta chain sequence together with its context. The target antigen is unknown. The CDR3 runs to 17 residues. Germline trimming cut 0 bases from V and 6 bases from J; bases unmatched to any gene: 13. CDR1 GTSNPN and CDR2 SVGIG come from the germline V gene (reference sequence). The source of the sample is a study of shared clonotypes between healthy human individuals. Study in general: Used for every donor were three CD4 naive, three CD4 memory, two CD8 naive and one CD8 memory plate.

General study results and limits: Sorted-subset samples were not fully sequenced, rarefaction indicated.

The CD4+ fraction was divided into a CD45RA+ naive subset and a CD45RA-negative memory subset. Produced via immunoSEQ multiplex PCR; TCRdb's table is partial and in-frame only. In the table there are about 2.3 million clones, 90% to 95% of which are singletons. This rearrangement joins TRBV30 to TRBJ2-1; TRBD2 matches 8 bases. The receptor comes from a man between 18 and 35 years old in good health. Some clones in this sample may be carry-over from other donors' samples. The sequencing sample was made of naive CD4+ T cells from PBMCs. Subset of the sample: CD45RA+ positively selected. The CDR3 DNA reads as TGTGCCTGGAGTGTGTCCGGACTAGCCTCCCTCCGCAATGAGCAGTTCTTC. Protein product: CAWSVSGLASLRNEQFF.